These 27 T cell receptor beta chains originate from one sample sequenced in a study of blood T cell repertoires in COVID-19. TCRdb's table, derived via immunoSEQ multiplex PCR, lists solely in-frame clones and lacks some. The sample shows roughly 250,000 clones, 80% to 90% of them seen only once. Sequencing was carried out using PBMCs or T cells enriched from blood (not recorded which). The receptors derive from a woman between 50 and 59 years old who had recovered from COVID-19.

The CDR3 reads CASSLGYRVGTDTQYF. In DNA, the CDR3 is TGTGCCAGCAGCCTAGGGTACAGGGTCGGCACAGATACGCAGTATTTT. The chain has TRBV11-3 and TRBJ2-3; perhaps TRBD1 as D (6 bases). The CDR3 is made up of 16 amino acids. Per the germline V gene, CDR1 is SGHNT and CDR2 is YENEEA. The V end was cut by 5 bases, the J end by 1 base, with 16 bases between.

The rearrangement uses TRBV4-2 and TRBJ1-6; no firm D call. Trimming pared 0 bases from V and 8 bases from J, leaving 5 bases between. The CDR3 runs 13 residues. CDR1 and CDR2 from the germline V gene are LGHNA and YNFKEQ. The chain's CDR3 is CASSQEGDSPLHF. In DNA form, the CDR3 reads TGTGCCAGCAGCCAAGAGGGCGATTCACCCCTCCACTTT.

V and J are TRBV5-5 and TRBJ2-2; D gene unclear. This CDR3 is 13 amino acids long. Germline values: CDR1 SGHKS, CDR2 YYEKEE (reference sequence). V dropped 5 bases and J dropped 0 bases, with 5 bases sitting between them. The DNA of the CDR3 is TGTGCCAGCAGTGGCCCGAACACCGGGGAGCTGTTTTTT. Its protein is CASSGPNTGELFF.

The J gene is TRBJ1-1, the V gene TRBV6-5; a possible D gene is TRBD1 (5 bases). The CDR3 runs 15 residues. From germline, CDR1 is MNHEY and CDR2 SVGAGI. V was cut by 3 bases and J by 2 bases, with 13 bases left in between. The CDR3 bases are TGTGCCAGCAGTTATGATCAGGGACTCAACACTGAAGCTTTCTTT. Its translation: CASSYDQGLNTEAFF.

As concerns this clone: Other DNA sequences of this sample code for an identical CDR3. The chain combines TRBV7-9 with TRBJ2-1, with 11 nucleotides matching TRBD2. Germline-derived CDR1 and CDR2 are SEHNR and FQNEAQ (reference sequence). The CDR3 has 15 amino acids. Trimming at V came to 5 bases and at J to 4 bases, leaving 4 bases not matched to a gene. The CDR3 nucleotides read TGTGCCAGCAGCCAGAGGACTAGCGGGTACAATGAGCAGTTCTTC. Its translation is CASSQRTSGYNEQFF.

This clone was seen only once. This CDR3 is also generated by other DNA sequences in the sample. The CDR3 loop reads CATSRGTGYGYTF. The CDR3 DNA reads as TGTGCCACCAGCAGAGGGACAGGCTATGGCTACACCTTC. The genes are TRBV15 and TRBJ1-2; TRBD1 aligns across 7 bases. The trim removed 1 base at V and 4 bases at J, leaving 0 bases unmatched. CDR3 size: 13 residues. CDR1 is LNHNV and CDR2 is YYDKDF in the germline V gene (reference sequence).

The chain combines TRBV28 with TRBJ1-4, with unresolved D. The CDR3 sequence is 11 residues long. Germline V gives CDR1 MDHEN, CDR2 SYDVKM. The V end was cut by 10 bases, the J end by 0 bases, with 3 bases between. CDR3 residues: CATTTNEKLFF. Written as DNA, the CDR3 is TGTGCCACCACAACTAATGAAAAACTGTTTTTT.

This clone occurred a few times. The rearrangement uses TRBV5-1 and TRBJ2-7, with TRBD2 matching 7 bases. This CDR3 contains 15 residues. V lost 5 bases, J lost 1 base, and 9 bases stayed unmatched. The V gene's germline CDR1 is SGHRS and CDR2 YFSETQ. The CDR3 DNA is TGCGCCAGCAGTCCGGGTAGCGGGCTTTCCTACGAGCAGTACTTC. Encoded protein: CASSPGSGLSYEQYF.

The chain is built from TRBV5-5 and TRBJ1-2; the D is unclear. V dropped 0 bases and J dropped 8 bases, with 17 bases sitting between them. CDR1 and CDR2 from the germline V gene are SGHKS and YYEKEE (reference sequence). The CDR3 consists of 15 residues. CDR3 loop: CASSLDSPPERGYTF. The CDR3 bases are TGTGCCAGCAGCTTGGACAGCCCACCTGAGAGAGGCTACACCTTC. Full variable domain (remainder filled in from reference TRBV5-5 and TRBJ1-2): DAGVTQSPTHLIKTRGQQVTLRCSPISGHKSVSWYQQVLGQGPQFIFQYYEKEERGRGNFPDRFSARQFPNYSSELNVNALLLGDSALYLCASSLDSPPERGYTFGSGTRLTVV.

The chain combines TRBV28 with TRBJ2-7; 7 nucleotides line up with TRBD1. The J segment lost 4 bases and the V segment lost 6 bases, leaving 9 bases of the junction unmatched. The CDR3 extends over 14 amino acids. CDR1 and CDR2 from the germline V gene are MDHEN and SYDVKM. The CDR3 region has the DNA TGTGCCAGCAGGAACAGGGGCCTCATTTACGAGCAGTACTTC. Amino acid sequence: CASRNRGLIYEQYF.

There are a few counts of this clone. The J gene is TRBJ1-1, the V gene TRBV25-1; the D gene is possibly TRBD1 (5 bases). Trimming took 1 base from V and 0 from J, leaving 18 bases between them. The germline V gene encodes CDR1 MGHDK and CDR2 SYGVNS. The CDR3 length is 18 residues. DNA of the CDR3: TGTGCCAGCAGTGAATTAGTGGGGCCCGGGCAGTTGAACACTGAAGCTTTCTTT. It specifies CASSELVGPGQLNTEAFF.

The chain recombines TRBV27 with TRBJ2-2; D gene unclear. Germline-derived CDR1 and CDR2 are MNHEY and SMNVEV (reference sequence). Trimming pared 3 bases from V and 8 bases from J, leaving 7 bases between. This CDR3 spans 12 amino acids. The CDR3 loop is CASSLSSGELFF. The CDR3 coding sequence is TGTGCCAGCAGTTTGAGTAGTGGGGAGCTGTTTTTT.

The chain links TRBV5-6 to TRBJ2-7; 11 nucleotides line up with TRBD2. CDR3 length: 16 amino acids. V shed 1 base and J 5 bases; nucleotides not matched to a gene: 8. Germline CDR1 is SGHDT and CDR2 is YYEEEE. The CDR3 sequence is CASSLRSSGRINEQYF. The CDR3, as DNA: TGTGCCAGCAGCTTGCGTTCTAGCGGGAGGATCAACGAGCAGTACTTC.

Worth noting for this clone: Its ends do not fully match the called genes, so a read error is possible. The chain recombines TRBV20-1 with TRBJ1-2, with 8 bases lining up with TRBD1. CDR3 length equals 10 residues. Germline CDR1 reads DFQATT; CDR2 reads SNEGSKA (reference sequence). This CDR3 is CSASRGTGVF. CDR3 sequence (DNA): TGCAGTGCCTCGAGGGGGACAGGCGTCTTC.

This clone occurred once. The rearrangement joins TRBV5-5 to TRBJ2-1; 7 bases agree with TRBD2. Germline V gene data show CDR1 as SGHKS and CDR2 as YYEKEE (reference sequence). With V trimmed by 3 bases and J by 8 bases, 8 bases remained unmatched. This CDR3 is built from 14 residues. The CDR3 sequence is CASSSLSGVDEQFF. CDR3 DNA sequence: TGTGCCAGCAGCTCCCTAAGCGGGGTCGATGAGCAGTTCTTC.

The CDR3 nucleotides are TGTGCCAGCAGCCAAAACCGCCCTCGAGGCTACGAGCAGTACTTC. This sequence encodes CASSQNRPRGYEQYF. This chain connects TRBV3-1 (or the pseudogene TRBV3-2) to TRBJ2-7; D gene unclear. The germline V and J ends were trimmed by 2 bases and 3 bases, with 14 bases remaining between them. The CDR3 has 15 amino acids. From germline, CDR1 is LGHDT and CDR2 YNNKEL (reference sequence).

This chain joins TRBV12-3 or TRBV12-4 and TRBJ1-2; D may be TRBD1 (5 bases). This CDR3 comprises 13 residues. Trimming pared 7 bases from V and 4 bases from J, leaving 13 bases between. The CDR3 DNA reads TGTGCCAGCAACCTCGACAGATCCTATGGCTACACCTTC. This sequence encodes CASNLDRSYGYTF.

The rearrangement uses TRBV2 and TRBJ1-6; 7 positions agree with TRBD1. Germline CDR1 reads SNHLY; CDR2 reads FYNNEI. The CDR3 spans 14 residues. The junction had 10 bases not matched to a gene; V was cut back by 7 bases and J by 10 bases. The CDR3 here is CASTRQGLGSPLHF. The CDR3 DNA is TGTGCCAGCACCCGACAGGGTTTAGGGTCACCCCTCCACTTT.

The chain links TRBV28 to TRBJ2-7, with TRBD2 matching 9 bases. The CDR3 runs 12 residues. The germline V gene has CDR1 MDHEN and CDR2 SYDVKM. The V segment lost 9 bases and the J segment 2 bases; nucleotides outside the gene matches: 2. The CDR3 protein is CASSGRPYEQYF. The DNA of the CDR3 is TGTGCCAGTAGCGGGAGACCCTACGAGCAGTACTTC.

The genes are TRBV5-1 and TRBJ1-2; 11 nucleotides agree with TRBD1. The J segment lost 7 bases and the V segment lost 0 bases, leaving 2 bases of the junction unmatched. CDR3 size: 14 residues. Germline V gives CDR1 SGHRS, CDR2 YFSETQ. The chain's CDR3 is CASSLDGTGGGYTF. In DNA, the CDR3 is TGCGCCAGCAGCTTGGATGGGACAGGGGGTGGCTACACCTTC.

CDR3 DNA: TGTGCCAGCAGCGCGGGGGCGCCGTACGAGCAGTACTTC. Its translation: CASSAGAPYEQYF. The chain links TRBV2 to TRBJ2-7; D may be TRBD2 (7 bases). Germline V gene data show CDR1 as SNHLY and CDR2 as FYNNEI. Deletions cut 6 bases from V and 4 bases from J, with 13 bases between. There are 13 residues in the CDR3.

The V and J genes are TRBV7-8 and TRBJ1-6, with D unclear. The CDR3 runs to 14 residues. V gave up 1 base and J gave up 9 bases, with 10 bases separating them. The germline V gene has CDR1 SGHVS and CDR2 FQNEAQ. The CDR3 region has the DNA TGTGCCAGCAGCTTAGTAGCTATTAGTTCACCCCTCCACTTT. This sequence encodes CASSLVAISSPLHF. The whole variable domain, remainder taken from reference TRBV7-8 and TRBJ1-6, is GAGVSQSPRYKVAKRGQDVALRCDPISGHVSLFWYQQALGQGPEFLTYFQNEAQLDKSGLPSDRFFAERPEGSVSTLKIQRTQQEDSAVYLCASSLVAISSPLHFGNGTRLTVT.

The gene calls are TRBV11-3 and TRBJ2-2; 9 nucleotides agree with TRBD1. CDR1 and CDR2 (germline): SGHNT, YENEEA. Trimming took 4 bases from V and 1 from J; bases not matched to a gene: 1. CDR3 length equals 15 residues. CDR3 nucleotides: TGTGCCAGCAGCTGGACAGGGGAGAACACCGGGGAGCTGTTTTTT. Translation gives CASSWTGENTGELFF.

The J gene is TRBJ2-1, the V gene TRBV7-9; D not certain. This CDR3 contains 12 residues. V lost 5 bases and J 5 bases, leaving 7 bases between the germline ends. Germline values: CDR1 SEHNR, CDR2 FQNEAQ (reference sequence). CDR3 coding DNA: TGTGCCAGCAGCCTTCGCGACAATGAGCAGTTCTTC. Its protein is CASSLRDNEQFF.

The chain has TRBV7-2 and TRBJ2-1; no reliable D call. Trimming took off 6 bases at V and 5 bases at J, with 11 bases between the two ends. The CDR3 is 13 residues long. Germline CDR1 reads SGHTA; CDR2 reads FQGNSA. The CDR3 loop reads CASSPSVNNEQFF. DNA of the CDR3: TGTGCCAGCAGTCCATCGGTTAACAATGAGCAGTTCTTC. The full variable domain, completed using reference TRBV7-2 and TRBJ2-1, is GAGVSQSPSNKVTEKGKDVELRCDPISGHTALYWYRQSLGQGLEFLIYFQGNSAPDKSGLPSDRFSAERTGGSVSTLTIQRTQQEDSAVYLCASSPSVNNEQFFGPGTRLTVL.

CDR3 in amino acids: CASSLRTWTGFFLTGELFF. CDR3 DNA: TGTGCCAGCAGCTTACGGACCTGGACAGGCTTCTTTCTGACCGGGGAGCTGTTTTTT. V is TRBV7-9 and J is TRBJ2-2, with TRBD1 matching over 7 bases. Germline CDR1 reads SEHNR; CDR2 reads FQNEAQ (reference sequence). The CDR3 runs 19 residues. The trim removed 2 bases at V and 5 bases at J, leaving 17 bases unmatched.

The V and J genes are TRBV28 and TRBJ1-5; 7 bases are a match to TRBD1. The CDR3 has 18 residues. The J segment lost 0 bases and the V segment lost 5 bases, leaving 13 bases of the junction unmatched. CDR1 MDHEN and CDR2 SYDVKM come from the germline V gene. The CDR3 reads CASSVTGQEPYSNQPQHF. In DNA, the CDR3 is TGTGCCAGCAGTGTAACCGGACAGGAGCCCTATAGCAATCAGCCCCAGCATTTT.